This TCR beta chain comes out of a study of T cell changes during pregnancy in multiple sclerosis. Profiled with immunoSEQ multiplex PCR; TCRdb holds only in-frame clones, not every one. The table has 39,000 or so clones, approximately 92% seen once. CDR1 is LNHNV and CDR2 is YYDKDF in the germline V gene (reference sequence). Trimming pared 0 bases from V and 5 bases from J, leaving 7 bases between. The CDR3 runs 13 residues. The chain employs TRBV15 and TRBJ2-5; D ambiguous. This material consisted of CD8+ T cells from peripheral blood mononuclear cells, taken after pregnancy. The sequence was obtained from a female donor with multiple sclerosis, enrolled in a pregnancy study. The CDR3, as DNA: TGTGCCACCAGCAGAGATCCCGGGGAGACCCAGTACTTC. Encoded protein: CATSRDPGETQYF.